The 10 T cell receptor beta chains given below trace back to one sample, sequenced in a study of T cell repertoires in cytomegalovirus infection. MiXCR, run by TCRdb on the reads, gives a single entry per CDR3 protein. The sample contains 150,000 to 200,000 distinct CDR3 sequences, about 21% of which appear only once. Specimen: PBMCs. Every receptor here comes from a human donor in good health (CMV status not recorded). Some clones in this sample may be carry-over from other donors' samples.

The chain combines TRBV19 with TRBJ1-1; 7 nucleotides match TRBD1. Germline CDR1 reads LNHDA; CDR2 reads SQIVND (reference sequence). This CDR3 spans 14 amino acids. The J segment lost 4 bases and the V segment lost 4 bases, leaving 6 bases of the junction unmatched. DNA of the CDR3: TGTGCCAGTAGTACAACAGGGGTCGGCACTGAAGCTTTCTTT. This translates into CASSTTGVGTEAFF. The full variable domain, with the rest looked up from reference TRBV19 and TRBJ1-1, is DGGITQSPKYLFRKEGQNVTLSCEQNLNHDAMYWYRQDPGQGLRLIYYSQIVNDFQKGDIAEGYSVSREKKESFPLTVTSAQKNPTAFYLCASSTTGVGTEAFFGQGTRLTVV.

The table lists this clonotype with many counts. V and J are TRBV7-2 and TRBJ1-1; the D is unclear. V was clipped by 2 bases and J by 5 bases, with 9 bases between them. The CDR3 has 13 residues. The germline gives CDR1 SGHTA, CDR2 FQGNSA. CDR3 amino acids: CASSLPGLTEAFF. DNA for the CDR3: TGTGCCAGCAGCTTACCAGGCTTGACTGAAGCTTTCTTT.

The genes are TRBV7-8 and TRBJ2-1; D is ambiguous. Trimming cost V 1 base and J 13 bases, with 20 bases left between them. The CDR3 has 15 residues. Germline V gene lookup returns CDR1 SGHVS and CDR2 FQNEAQ. The CDR3, as DNA: TGTGCCAGCAGCTTAGGGGTCTTACTGACAATGGACCAGTTCTTC. The encoded protein is CASSLGVLLTMDQFF.

This clonotype was picked up a small number of times. The V and J genes are TRBV7-3 and TRBJ1-2, with TRBD1 matching over 7 bases. Germline CDR1 and CDR2: SGHTA and FQGTGA. The J segment lost 5 bases and the V segment lost 2 bases, leaving 2 bases of the junction unmatched. This CDR3 contains 13 residues. The CDR3 bases are TGTGCCAGCAGCTTAGGGACAGAATATGGCTACACCTTC. This encodes CASSLGTEYGYTF.

In its sample, this clonotype was seen a few times. The genes are TRBV19 and TRBJ1-5; possible D gene TRBD1, 6 bases. Germline values: CDR1 LNHDA, CDR2 SQIVND (reference sequence). There are 13 residues in the CDR3. Deletions cut 5 bases from V and 7 bases from J, with 12 bases between. CDR3 protein: CASSGGREQPQHF. DNA of the CDR3: TGTGCCAGTAGTGGGGGGCGGGAGCAGCCCCAGCATTTT.

The chain has TRBV6-2 or TRBV6-3 and TRBJ1-1; D is perhaps TRBD1 (6 bases). Germline CDR1 is MNHEY and CDR2 is SVGEGT. V shed 8 bases and J shed 1 base, with 17 bases lying between them. This CDR3 comprises 15 residues. The CDR3 nucleotides are TGTGCCAGCGAATTGGCTAGGGGGACGAACACTGAAGCTTTCTTT. This sequence encodes CASELARGTNTEAFF.

The chain uses TRBV28 and TRBJ2-7; 7 nucleotides align to TRBD1. The CDR3 has 18 residues. J lost 1 base, V lost 0 bases, and 12 bases had no gene match. Germline V lookup: CDR1 MDHEN, CDR2 SYDVKM. The chain's CDR3 is CASSLWVPNRGVSYEQYF. The DNA of the CDR3 is TGTGCCAGCAGTTTATGGGTCCCTAACAGGGGTGTATCCTACGAGCAGTACTTC.

This clonotype was counted many times. The rearrangement uses TRBV12-5 and TRBJ2-5, with D unresolved. CDR1 and CDR2 (germline): LGHNT, FRNRAP. The ends were cut back, 6 bases at V and 0 bases at J, with 17 bases in the middle. The length of the CDR3 is 16 residues. The CDR3 loop is CASGLTTESYQETQYF. CDR3 bases: TGTGCTAGTGGCCTCACGACGGAATCGTACCAAGAGACCCAGTACTTC.

This clonotype was counted ten times or more. This chain links TRBV7-2 with TRBJ2-2, with D possibly being TRBD1 (6 bases). Germline CDR1 reads SGHTA; CDR2 reads FQGNSA. The CDR3 sequence is 14 residues long. Trimming removed 7 bases from V and 1 base from J, with 10 bases in between. CDR3 nucleotide sequence: TGTGCCAGCACCTTGACAGGGAACACCGGGGAGCTGTTTTTT. It is translated as CASTLTGNTGELFF.

The chain carries TRBV10-3 and TRBJ2-7, with D unresolved. This CDR3 spans 13 amino acids. Germline V gene sequence: CDR1 ENHRY, CDR2 SYGVKD. The germline V and J ends were trimmed by 3 bases and 2 bases, with 8 bases remaining between them. The CDR3 DNA reads as TGTGCCATCAGTGAAGACCCGACCTACGAGCAGTACTTC. It specifies CAISEDPTYEQYF.